This T cell receptor (beta chain) was recovered during a study of regulatory T cells in long-lasting Graves disease. Study findings and constraints: More public clonotypes were shared by persistent patients (around 2,500) than by new patients (roughly 930). TRBV28, TRBJ1-2 and TRBJ2-5 emerged as the favored segments in persistent disease.

Of note for this clonotype: Its target is unknown.

The V gene's germline CDR1 is LNHDA and CDR2 SQIVND (reference sequence). The CDR3 totals 16 residues. The V segment lost 1 base and the J segment 5 bases; nucleotides outside the gene matches: 8. Indicated time point: newly diagnosed GD, antithyroid drugs for less than 3 months. PBMC RNA served as the TCR library source. About 9.1 milliliters of peripheral blood went into EDTA tubes. Assembly of TCR beta libraries relied on iRepertoire HTBI primers together with Arm-PCR of CDR3 regions. Using its own MiXCR run on the multiplex PCR reads, TCRdb lists one record per CDR3 protein. The profile shows roughly 420,000 distinct CDR3 sequences, less than 20% of them singletons.

The sample consisted of peripheral blood mononuclear cells (PBMCs), taken at new diagnosis, from a patient treated with antithyroid drugs. The source is a female donor with Graves disease. This rearrangement joins TRBV19 to TRBJ2-4; 7 bases line up with TRBD2. CDR3 DNA: TGTGCCAGTAGTATAGGAAATCCGGGGGGTGAAAACATTCAGTACTTC. Its protein is CASSIGNPGGENIQYF.